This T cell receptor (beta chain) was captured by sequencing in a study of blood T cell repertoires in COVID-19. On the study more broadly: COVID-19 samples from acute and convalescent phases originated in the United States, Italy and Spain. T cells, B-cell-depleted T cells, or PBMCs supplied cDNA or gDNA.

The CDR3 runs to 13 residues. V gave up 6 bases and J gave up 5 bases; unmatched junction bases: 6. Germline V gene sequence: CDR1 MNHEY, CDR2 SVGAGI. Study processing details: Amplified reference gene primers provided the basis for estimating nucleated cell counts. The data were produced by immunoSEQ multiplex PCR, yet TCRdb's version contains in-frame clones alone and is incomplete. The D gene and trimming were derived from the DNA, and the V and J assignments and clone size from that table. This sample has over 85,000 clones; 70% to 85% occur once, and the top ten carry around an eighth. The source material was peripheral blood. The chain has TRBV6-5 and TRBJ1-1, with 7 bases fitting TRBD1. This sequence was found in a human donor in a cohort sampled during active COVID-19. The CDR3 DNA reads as TGTGCCAGCAGCTTGGAACAGGGGACTGAAGCTTTCTTT. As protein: CASSLEQGTEAFF.